The entry below gives a single T cell receptor (beta chain) sequence along with its context. What it binds is not known. The record originates from a study of T cell repertoires in cytomegalovirus infection. Study-wide context: Recently identified HLA-C-restricted CMV epitopes were used, and well-studied HLA-B-restricted CMV epitopes were used as well. Shared public TCR beta signatures pointed to both CMV infection and a matching HLA type. Study-wide points: Cumulative public TCR beta family frequency identified carriers of CMV plus the relevant HLA.

TCRdb recomputed calls from the reads with MiXCR, one row per CDR3 protein. This table has approximately 910,000 distinct CDR3 sequences, approximately 32% appearing once. This specimen was cultured CD8+ T cells from PBMCs, taken from culture after CMV antigen stimulation. The receptor's source is a human donor in good health (CMV status not recorded). Some clones in this sample may be carry-over from other donors' samples.

The CDR3 reads CASSILTEQFF. CDR3 DNA: TGTGCCAGTAGTATTCTTACTGAGCAGTTCTTC. The J gene is TRBJ2-1, the V gene TRBV19, with D unresolved. V was cut by 3 bases and J by 9 bases, with 6 bases left in between. This CDR3 is 11 amino acids long. Germline V gene data show CDR1 as LNHDA and CDR2 as SQIVND (reference sequence).